This entry lists 7 T cell receptor beta chains sequenced from one sample in a study of shared clonotypes between healthy human individuals. TCRdb's table, derived via immunoSEQ multiplex PCR, lists solely in-frame clones and lacks some. This sample carries fewer than 600,000 clones, roughly 77% of them seen once, and the ten largest clones take around 13%. The sequencing sample was made of PBMCs. Source of these receptors: a woman in her thirties or forties in good health. Some clones in this sample may be carry-over from other donors' samples.

This clone has a handful of counts. This specimen includes other DNA sequences encoding the same CDR3. The rearrangement joins TRBV5-1 to TRBJ1-5; 8 bases are a match to TRBD1. Germline trimming cut 1 base from V and 4 bases from J; bases unmatched to any gene: 1. From germline, CDR1 is SGHRS and CDR2 YFSETQ. The CDR3 extends over 14 amino acids. CDR3 protein: CASSLTGGNQPQHF. The CDR3 nucleotides read TGCGCCAGCAGCTTGACAGGGGGGAATCAGCCCCAGCATTTT.

The table lists this clone with a few counts. This sequence joins TRBV15 and TRBJ2-1; 7 nucleotides agree with TRBD1. Unmatched junction bases numbered 14, after V lost 5 bases and J lost 7 bases. This CDR3 is built from 16 residues. CDR1 and CDR2 from the germline V gene are LNHNV and YYDKDF (reference sequence). This chain's CDR3 is CATSGWGTARPNEQFF. The CDR3 region has the DNA TGTGCCACCAGCGGTTGGGGGACAGCAAGGCCTAATGAGCAGTTCTTC.

The rearrangement joins TRBV9 to TRBJ1-1; D perhaps matches TRBD1 (5 bases). This CDR3 is 15 amino acids long. Germline CDR1 is SGDLS and CDR2 is YYNGEE. Trimming cost V 1 base and J 5 bases, with 15 bases left between them. The CDR3 DNA reads TGTGCCAGCAGCGTACTAGACACCGGGGGGACTGAAGCTTTCTTT. Its translation: CASSVLDTGGTEAFF.

This clone was seen just once. V usage is TRBV30 and J usage is TRBJ2-2; D perhaps matches TRBD1 (6 bases). V was trimmed by 2 bases and J by 4 bases, leaving 14 bases between them. Germline lookup yields CDR1 GTSNPN and CDR2 SVGIG (reference sequence). The CDR3 sequence is 15 residues long. CDR3 loop: CAWSPDRFLTGELFF. CDR3 bases: TGTGCCTGGAGTCCCGACAGGTTTCTCACCGGGGAGCTGTTTTTT.

The chain uses TRBV15 and TRBJ2-1; tentatively, D is TRBD2 (6 bases). There are 17 residues in the CDR3. CDR1 LNHNV and CDR2 YYDKDF come from the germline V gene (reference sequence). V lost 0 bases and J lost 0, with 12 bases in between. The DNA of the CDR3 is TGTGCCACCAGCAGAGATCTTGCGGGACGCTCCTACAATGAGCAGTTCTTC. This sequence encodes CATSRDLAGRSYNEQFF.

The V call is TRBV7-2, the J call TRBJ1-2, with a possible D match to TRBD1 (6 bases). V lost 5 bases to trimming and J lost 8 bases, with 27 bases between them. Germline V gives CDR1 SGHTA, CDR2 FQGNSA. CDR3 size: 17 residues. CDR3 sequence: CASSPRGDGRTSGGYTF. Here the CDR3 DNA reads TGTGCCAGCAGCCCGAGGGGGGATGGACGGACCTCTGGAGGCTACACCTTC.

This rearrangement joins TRBV11-2 to TRBJ2-7; 7 nucleotides agree with TRBD1. V shed 5 bases, J shed 3 bases, and the junction held 16 bases outside the gene matches. Germline V gene data show CDR1 as SGHAT and CDR2 as FQNNGV. The CDR3 is 17 amino acids. The DNA of the CDR3 is TGTGCCAGCAGCCGCCGGACAGGCCTGATCCTAAACTACGAGCAGTACTTC. Residues: CASSRRTGLILNYEQYF.